The clone carrying this TCR beta chain was seen a single time. Its antigen is not identified. This sample was included in a study of T cells in localized non-small cell lung cancer. The study's findings and limits: For the top 100 tumor clones, a median approximately 61 also appeared in adjacent lung. Without multi-region sequencing, intratumor heterogeneity could not be excluded. Measurement of T cell clonality placed uninvolved adjacent lung highest, above the level in tumor.

Clones were sequenced by immunoSEQ multiplex PCR, and TCRdb holds only the in-frame ones, with some missing. The data show about 29,000 clones, over 80% seen once. Trimming removed 0 bases at V and 2 bases at J, with 14 bases between. In germline, CDR1 is SQVTM, CDR2 ANQGSEA. This CDR3 contains 17 residues. The source is a male donor aged 60 or over with stage I lung adenocarcinoma. Sequencing was performed on peripheral blood, taken before any cancer treatment. The chain joins TRBV29-1 to TRBJ2-6; possibly TRBD2 for D (6 bases). The DNA for the CDR3 is TGCAGCGTTGAAGAACTAGCTGGGGAAACTGGGGCCAACGTCCTGACTTTC. The encoded protein is CSVEELAGETGANVLTF.